This passage covers 21 T cell receptor beta chains from one sample sequenced in a study of identical twins. TCRdb re-analysed the 5' RACE reads in MiXCR, keeping a single row per CDR3 protein. Of over 500,000 distinct CDR3 sequences listed, 20% to 25% were seen once; the top ten hold about 0.99%. The sample also formed part of further work on T cells expressing NK-cell markers.

Specimen: CD4+ T cells sorted from blood. All receptors derive from a woman aged 18 to 35 in good health.

At least ten counts were recorded for this clonotype. The CDR3, as DNA: TGTGCCAGCAGTTTAGAATCTGGGGATACGCAGTATTTT. This codes for CASSLESGDTQYF. This chain connects TRBV12-3 or TRBV12-4 to TRBJ2-3; D is unresolved. Trimming took 1 base from V and 6 from J, leaving 8 bases between them. This CDR3 spans 13 amino acids.

A remark on this clonotype: A read error may account for a junction end that differs from germline. This chain joins TRBV15 and TRBJ2-1, with 13 positions matching TRBD2. The germline gives CDR1 LNHNV, CDR2 YYDKDF (reference sequence). This CDR3 has 17 amino acids. The CDR3 region has the DNA TGTGCCACCAGCACTGACTTGGGACTAGCGGGGTATAATGAGCGGTTCTTC. Residues: CATSTDLGLAGYNERFF.

This chain uses TRBV20-1 with TRBJ2-1; no clear D. The CDR3 sequence is 12 residues long. Germline-derived CDR1 and CDR2 are DFQATT and SNEGSKA (reference sequence). The V and J ends lost 6 bases and 3 bases respectively, with 9 bases between them. CDR3 nucleotides: TGCAGTGCCAGGAGCAACTACAATGAGCAGTTCTTC. Its translation: CSARSNYNEQFF.

This clonotype was observed many times. This chain connects TRBV20-1 to TRBJ1-1, with D perhaps matching TRBD1 (5 bases). V was cut by 5 bases and J by 3 bases, with 13 bases left in between. This CDR3 is built from 13 residues. Germline CDR1 and CDR2: DFQATT and SNEGSKA (reference sequence). The chain's CDR3 is CSAGQGYDTEAFF. CDR3 bases: TGCAGTGCTGGCCAGGGATACGACACTGAAGCTTTCTTT.

V and J are TRBV6-4 and TRBJ1-4; no clear D. Trimming cost V 9 bases and J 0 bases, with 11 bases left between them. In germline, CDR1 is MRHNA, CDR2 SNTAGT. The CDR3 extends over 14 amino acids. In DNA, the CDR3 is TGTGCCAGGAACAACCGTGCAACTAATGAAAAACTGTTTTTT. Protein sequence: CARNNRATNEKLFF.

V and J are TRBV20-1 and TRBJ2-1; no clear D gene. V lost 1 base and J lost 3, with 7 bases in between. This CDR3 is built from 13 residues. Germline lookup yields CDR1 DFQATT and CDR2 SNEGSKA (reference sequence). CDR3 nucleotide sequence: TGCAGTGCTAGAGTAAATAGCTACAATGAGCAGTTCTTC. Its protein is CSARVNSYNEQFF.

This clonotype was counted between two and nine times. The chain carries TRBV7-9 and TRBJ2-5; D gene uncertain. This CDR3 is 14 amino acids long. Germline CDR1 and CDR2: SEHNR and FQNEAQ (reference sequence). V lost 1 base and J lost 5, with 11 bases in between. CDR3 nucleotides: TGTGCCAGCAGCTTAGATCTGAGGCCGGAGACCCAGTACTTC. This codes for CASSLDLRPETQYF.

The rearrangement joins TRBV20-1 to TRBJ1-2, with 9 bases fitting TRBD1. After removal of 5 bases from V and 5 bases from J, the junction contained 6 bases not matched to a gene. The length of the CDR3 is 13 residues. CDR1 DFQATT and CDR2 SNEGSKA come from the germline V gene (reference sequence). This chain's CDR3 is CSASDRGLYGYTF. CDR3 in DNA: TGCAGTGCTTCGGACAGGGGATTATATGGCTACACCTTC.

The CDR3 reads CSAKSRTLSFGEQYF. In nucleotides, the CDR3 is TGCAGTGCTAAAAGCAGGACTCTTTCTTTCGGCGAGCAGTACTTC. The rearrangement joins TRBV20-1 to TRBJ2-7, with a tentative D call TRBD2 (5 bases). The CDR3 is 15 residues long. Germline CDR1 DFQATT, CDR2 SNEGSKA (reference sequence). With 4 bases removed from V and 6 bases from J, the gap between germline ends came to 22 bases.

This clonotype was observed a handful of times. This CDR3 reads CSVAGLAGGKIYNEQFF. The CDR3 DNA reads TGCAGCGTTGCTGGTCTAGCGGGGGGTAAAATCTACAATGAGCAGTTCTTC. The rearrangement uses TRBV29-1 and TRBJ2-1; TRBD2 agrees at 11 bases. CDR1 is SQVTM and CDR2 is ANQGSEA in the germline V gene. This CDR3 is 17 amino acids long. V lost 4 bases to trimming and J lost 3 bases; unmatched junction nucleotides: 11.

A few counts support this clonotype. The chain joins TRBV7-8 to TRBJ2-7; the D gene is possibly TRBD2 (6 bases). This CDR3 contains 15 residues. Trimming left V 1 base short and J 3 bases short, with 13 bases between. Germline V gene lookup returns CDR1 SGHVS and CDR2 FQNEAQ. The CDR3 coding sequence is TGTGCCAGCAGCTTAGTAGCCGGGGGTGGCTACGAGCAGTACTTC. Protein product: CASSLVAGGGYEQYF.

The chain couples TRBV6-2 or TRBV6-3 to TRBJ2-1; the D is unclear. The germline V and J ends were trimmed by 6 bases and 0 bases, with 12 bases remaining between them. The CDR3 loop spans 15 amino acids. Germline V lookup: CDR1 MNHEY, CDR2 SVGEGT. The CDR3, as DNA: TGTGCCAGCAGCTGGGAAAGGACCTCCTACAATGAGCAGTTCTTC. This encodes CASSWERTSYNEQFF.

This clonotype was found once. The J gene is TRBJ2-7, the V gene TRBV20-1, with 10 bases fitting TRBD1. Trimming took 3 bases from V and 3 from J; bases not matched to a gene: 8. This CDR3 region has 15 residues. The germline CDR1 and CDR2 sequences are DFQATT and SNEGSKA (reference sequence). The CDR3 sequence is CSARGRDRGLYEQYF. The CDR3 bases are TGCAGTGCTAGGGGCCGGGACAGGGGTCTCTACGAGCAGTACTTC.

There are a few counts of this clonotype. The chain is built from TRBV11-1 and TRBJ1-6; no clear D gene. Germline loops: CDR1 SGHAT, CDR2 FQDESV (reference sequence). CDR3 length: 15 amino acids. The germline V and J ends were trimmed by 1 base and 10 bases, with 14 bases remaining between them. CDR3 protein: CASSLVRGINSPLHF. CDR3 nucleotide sequence: TGTGCCAGCAGCTTAGTACGAGGGATCAACTCACCCCTCCACTTT.

This clonotype was observed a few times. This chain joins TRBV7-8 and TRBJ2-7; 9 nucleotides align to TRBD2. This CDR3 has 16 amino acids. Germline CDR1 reads SGHVS; CDR2 reads FQNEAQ. The V segment lost 2 bases and the J segment 6 bases; nucleotides outside the gene matches: 11. The CDR3 region has the DNA TGTGCCAGCAGCTTAAGTAGGCGGGAGGGACGGGGCGAGCAGTACTTC. Its protein product is CASSLSRREGRGEQYF.

V and J are TRBV20-1 and TRBJ2-7; D unresolved. Per germline, CDR1 DFQATT and CDR2 SNEGSKA (reference sequence). V was clipped by 1 base and J by 4 bases, with 11 bases between them. The CDR3 is made up of 13 amino acids. The CDR3 DNA sequence: TGCAGTGCTAGAGCCTCGACTGTTTACGAGCAGTACTTC. Its translation: CSARASTVYEQYF.

J is TRBJ1-2 and V is TRBV2; D unclear. Trimming took 6 bases from V and 5 from J, leaving 13 bases between them. CDR1 and CDR2 (germline): SNHLY, FYNNEI. This CDR3 is built from 13 residues. The CDR3 DNA reads TGTGCCAGCAGGGGAGAACCTTCGTATGGCTACACCTTC. Its protein is CASRGEPSYGYTF.

The gene calls are TRBV24-1 and TRBJ2-7; no reliable D call. CDR3 length equals 14 residues. V was pared by 0 bases and J by 2 bases, with 7 bases between. Germline V gene lookup returns CDR1 KGHDR and CDR2 SFDVKD. This CDR3 is CATSDLNLTYEQYF. The CDR3 region has the DNA TGTGCCACCAGTGATTTGAATCTGACCTACGAGCAGTACTTC.

Here the CDR3 DNA reads TGTGCCAGCAGTTCCTACTCAGGTTCCTATGGCTACACCTTC. Residues: CASSSYSGSYGYTF. V gene TRBV27 combines with J gene TRBJ1-2; the D is unclear. The CDR3 is made up of 14 amino acids. V was pared by 4 bases and J by 4 bases, with 13 bases between. Per germline, CDR1 MNHEY and CDR2 SMNVEV (reference sequence).

The V gene is TRBV20-1, the J gene TRBJ2-3; 12 nucleotides align to TRBD2. The CDR3 is made up of 16 amino acids. V shed 2 bases and J 3 bases; nucleotides not matched to a gene: 6. Germline assignment: CDR1 DFQATT and CDR2 SNEGSKA (reference sequence). The CDR3 is CSARRASGGATDTQYF. For the CDR3, the DNA is TGCAGTGCTAGACGGGCTAGCGGGGGGGCTACAGATACGCAGTATTTT.

This clonotype was seen only a few times. This chain links TRBV15 with TRBJ2-1; weak D call: TRBD2 (6 bases). V was trimmed by 7 bases and J by 7 bases, leaving 17 bases between them. There are 14 residues in the CDR3. Looked up from germline, CDR1 is LNHNV and CDR2 is YYDKDF (reference sequence). This CDR3 reads CATTEGIFKNEQFF. CDR3 DNA sequence: TGTGCCACCACGGAGGGTATATTTAAGAATGAGCAGTTCTTC.